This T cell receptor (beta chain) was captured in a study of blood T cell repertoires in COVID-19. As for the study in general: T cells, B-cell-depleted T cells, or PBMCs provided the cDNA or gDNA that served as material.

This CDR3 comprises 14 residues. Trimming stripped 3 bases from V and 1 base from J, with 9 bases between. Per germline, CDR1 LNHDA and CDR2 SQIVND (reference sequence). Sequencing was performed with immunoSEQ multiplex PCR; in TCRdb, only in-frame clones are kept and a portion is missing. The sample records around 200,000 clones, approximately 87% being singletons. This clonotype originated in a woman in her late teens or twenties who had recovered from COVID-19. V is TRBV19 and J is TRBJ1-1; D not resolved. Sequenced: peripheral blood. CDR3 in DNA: TGTGCCAGTAGTATGCAGGTGGGGAACACTGAAGCTTTCTTT. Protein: CASSMQVGNTEAFF.